Following are 17 T cell receptor beta chains from one sample sequenced in a study of T cells in Graves' hyperthyroidism and ophthalmopathy. RNA transcripts gave rise to amplified TCR beta CDR3 regions. When the TCR CDR3 underwent first-round RT-PCR, the HTBI primer set was used. MiXCR was run by TCRdb on the multiplex PCR reads, yielding one entry per CDR3 protein. In the table there are approximately 510,000 distinct CDR3 sequences, 46% of which are singletons. The sample was peripheral blood or thyroid tissue (not recorded which). All receptors come from an adult woman with Graves' disease, either hyperthyroidism or ophthalmopathy (not recorded which).

Here the CDR3 DNA reads TGTGCTAGAGATCTACGGGAGGGCCTGGAGACCCAGTACTTC. Residues: CARDLREGLETQYF. V gene TRBV7-9 combines with J gene TRBJ2-5, with 8 bases lining up with TRBD2. There are 14 residues in the CDR3. Germline values: CDR1 SEHNR, CDR2 FQNEAQ (reference sequence).

The chain links TRBV19 to TRBJ1-1, with 11 nucleotides matching TRBD1. Germline V CDR1 and CDR2: LNHDA, SQIVND (reference sequence). Trimming removed 3 bases from V and 7 bases from J; junction bases left unmatched: 4. The CDR3 is made up of 14 amino acids. CDR3 amino acids: CASSIRGTGGEAFF. The CDR3 nucleotides are TGTGCCAGTAGTATTCGAGGGACAGGGGGTGAAGCTTTCTTT.

In this sample, this clonotype turned up many times. The V and J genes are TRBV6-1 and TRBJ1-2; no firm D call. Germline CDR1 is MNHNS and CDR2 is SASEGT. V dropped 5 bases and J dropped 1 base, with 11 bases sitting between them. The CDR3 consists of 14 residues. The CDR3 nucleotides are TGTGCCAGCAGTCCGGACGGGAATAACTATGGCTACACCTTC. This translates into CASSPDGNNYGYTF.

A single count supports this clonotype. The chain carries TRBV11-2 and TRBJ2-5; 7 bases align to TRBD2. Germline trimming cut 5 bases from V and 4 bases from J; bases unmatched to any gene: 7. Per germline, CDR1 SGHAT and CDR2 FQNNGV. The CDR3 loop spans 14 amino acids. The CDR3 loop is CASSDGRSGETQYF. CDR3 nucleotide sequence: TGTGCCAGCAGCGACGGGAGGAGTGGAGAGACCCAGTACTTC.

Turning to this clonotype: Compared with germline, one end of the junction differs, possibly owing to a read error. The chain joins TRBV15 to TRBJ2-7; D is possibly TRBD1 or TRBD2 (5 bases each). The V gene's germline CDR1 is LNHNV and CDR2 YYDKDF (reference sequence). This CDR3 contains 12 residues. CDR3 residues: CATSRLEGPPDF. CDR3 bases: TGTGCCACCAGCAGACTTGAGGGGCCCCCAGACTTC.

This clonotype appeared many times. The rearrangement uses TRBV12-3 or TRBV12-4 and TRBJ1-2; D gene uncertain. CDR3 length: 13 amino acids. V lost 3 bases to trimming and J lost 4 bases, with 9 bases between them. The CDR3 nucleotides read TGTGCCAGCAGTTTGGACGGTGTCTATGGCTACACCTTC. Translated: CASSLDGVYGYTF.

The sample holds a few counts of this clonotype. The gene calls are TRBV28 and TRBJ2-7; no clear D gene. Germline V gene sequence: CDR1 MDHEN, CDR2 SYDVKM. V shed 5 bases and J shed 1 base, with 12 bases lying between them. This CDR3 has 14 amino acids. CDR3 DNA sequence: TGTGCCAGCAGTCCCTCCCAGAAGTCCTACGAGCAGTACTTC. Amino acid sequence: CASSPSQKSYEQYF.

This chain joins TRBV2 and TRBJ1-5; 10 bases align to TRBD1. This CDR3 has 14 residues. CDR1 is SNHLY and CDR2 is FYNNEI in the germline V gene. The V segment lost 6 bases and the J segment 4 bases; nucleotides outside the gene matches: 3. The CDR3 coding sequence is TGTGCCAGCAGGGGGACAGGGGCTAATCAGCCCCAGCATTTT. Its translation is CASRGTGANQPQHF. The entire variable domain, with the rest obtained from reference TRBV2 and TRBJ1-5, is as follows: EPEVTQTPSHQVTQMGQEVILRCVPISNHLYFYWYRQILGQKVEFLVSFYNNEISEKSEIFDDQFSVERPDGSNFTLKIRSTKLEDSAMYFCASRGTGANQPQHFGDGTRLSIL.

The table lists this clonotype with many counts. J is TRBJ1-1 and V is TRBV7-9, with 8 bases lining up with TRBD1. There are 14 residues in the CDR3. Germline-derived CDR1 and CDR2 are SEHNR and FQNEAQ (reference sequence). V shed 3 bases, J shed 3 bases, and the junction held 3 bases outside the gene matches. The CDR3 sequence: CASSFSTGDTEAFF. CDR3 DNA: TGTGCCAGCAGCTTTTCGACAGGGGACACTGAAGCTTTCTTT.

As to this clonotype: A much larger clonotype is one base distant, so this may be a read error. The chain links TRBV2 to TRBJ2-5; TRBD1 is a possible D gene (5 bases). The CDR3 length is 13 residues. In germline, CDR1 is SNHLY, CDR2 FYNNEI. V lost 5 bases to trimming and J lost 5 bases, with 12 bases between them. The CDR3 spells CASSLQDVETQYF. CDR3 nucleotides: TGTGCCAGCAGTCTACAGGATGTGGAGACCCAGTACTTC.

In regard to this clonotype: A junction end diverges from the germline sequence, so it may reflect a read error. This chain uses TRBV29-1 with TRBJ1-2; tentatively, D is TRBD1 (5 bases). This CDR3 is built from 9 residues. Germline V gene data show CDR1 as SQVTM and CDR2 as ANQGSEA. DNA of the CDR3: TGCAGCGTTGAAGTGGCAGGGAACTTC. It codes for CSVEVAGNF.

This sequence joins TRBV19 and TRBJ1-3; possible D gene TRBD1, 5 bases. The germline V and J ends were trimmed by 10 bases and 0 bases, with 16 bases remaining between them. The CDR3 runs 15 residues. Germline CDR1 is LNHDA and CDR2 is SQIVND (reference sequence). CDR3 DNA sequence: TGTGCCACCCTCAAGACAGTTCGCTCTGGAAACACCATATATTTT. As protein: CATLKTVRSGNTIYF.

This chain connects TRBV7-9 to TRBJ2-2, with D possibly being TRBD2 (6 bases). Germline loops: CDR1 SEHNR, CDR2 FQNEAQ (reference sequence). CDR3 length equals 15 residues. The V end lost 5 bases, the J end lost 2 bases, and 12 bases lay between the germline ends. CDR3 residues: CASSRPGSNTGELFF. The CDR3 bases are TGTGCCAGCAGCCGACCCGGGAGTAACACCGGGGAGCTGTTTTTT.

The chain combines TRBV20-1 with TRBJ1-2; D is undetermined. Germline V gene lookup returns CDR1 DFQATT and CDR2 SNEGSKA (reference sequence). The CDR3 extends over 11 amino acids. V was cut by 1 base and J by 7 bases, with 7 bases left in between. In nucleotides, the CDR3 is TGCAGTGCTAGAGTTAGTGGTGGCTACACCTTC. It codes for CSARVSGGYTF.

This clonotype was seen ten or more times. The chain employs TRBV9 and TRBJ1-4; 8 bases match TRBD1. Germline assignment: CDR1 SGDLS and CDR2 YYNGEE. The trim removed 4 bases at V and 3 bases at J, leaving 5 bases unmatched. The CDR3 sequence is 15 residues long. CDR3 sequence (DNA): TGTGCCAGCAGCCCCGGGACAGGACCTAATGAAAAACTGTTTTTT. Encoded protein: CASSPGTGPNEKLFF. Drawing the rest from reference TRBV9 and TRBJ1-4, the complete variable domain is DSGVTQTPKHLITATGQRVTLRCSPRSGDLSVYWYQQSLDQGLQFLIQYYNGEERAKGNILERFSAQQFPDLHSELNLSSLELGDSALYFCASSPGTGPNEKLFFGSGTQLSVL.

This sequence joins TRBV10-3 and TRBJ1-5; 8 bases map to TRBD1. Germline CDR1 reads ENHRY; CDR2 reads SYGVKD. The CDR3 is 15 residues long. The V gene end was trimmed by 9 bases and the J gene end by 2 bases; junction bases not matched to a gene: 9. Here the CDR3 DNA reads TGTGCCATTGGACTTGGACAGGGTGGCAATCAGCCCCAGCATTTT. It codes for CAIGLGQGGNQPQHF.

This chain joins TRBV7-9 and TRBJ1-4; no clear D gene. V lost 2 bases and J 8 bases, leaving 9 bases between the germline ends. The germline CDR1 and CDR2 sequences are SEHNR and FQNEAQ (reference sequence). The CDR3 totals 13 residues. The CDR3 sequence: CASSLSGREKLFF. DNA for the CDR3: TGTGCCAGCAGCTTATCCGGCAGGGAAAAACTGTTTTTT.